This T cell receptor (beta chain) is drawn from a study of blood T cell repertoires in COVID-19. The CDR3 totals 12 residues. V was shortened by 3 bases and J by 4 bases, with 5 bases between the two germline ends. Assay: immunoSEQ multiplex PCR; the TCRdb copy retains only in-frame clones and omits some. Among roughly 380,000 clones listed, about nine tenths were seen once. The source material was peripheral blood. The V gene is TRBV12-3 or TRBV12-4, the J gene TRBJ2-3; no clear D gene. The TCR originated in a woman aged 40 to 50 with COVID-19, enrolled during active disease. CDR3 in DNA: TGTGCCAGCAGTTTTATTCCAGATACGCAGTATTTT. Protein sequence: CASSFIPDTQYF.